This passage covers 29 T cell receptor beta chains from one sample sequenced in a study of cytomegalovirus exposure and HLA in healthy donors. 13 Jbeta primers and 60 Vbeta primers were used for the PCR. Profiled with immunoSEQ multiplex PCR; TCRdb holds only in-frame clones, not every one. This listing includes 60,000 to 75,000 clones. The sequenced material came from PBMCs. The receptors were sampled from a woman aged 25 to 39 in good health and CMV-seronegative.

The gene calls are TRBV6-6 and TRBJ1-1; D possibly corresponds to TRBD1 (5 bases). Germline V CDR1 and CDR2: MNHNY, SVGAGI (reference sequence). There are 16 residues in the CDR3. Trimming left V 0 bases short and J 1 base short, with 12 bases between. Here the CDR3 reads CASSYSMTEENTEAFF. CDR3 sequence (DNA): TGTGCCAGCAGTTACTCGATGACAGAAGAGAACACTGAAGCTTTCTTT.

The V and J genes are TRBV28 and TRBJ1-3; D is perhaps TRBD1 (5 bases). Per germline, CDR1 MDHEN and CDR2 SYDVKM. The CDR3 contains 13 residues. Trimming took off 8 bases at V and 5 bases at J, with 13 bases between the two ends. The DNA of the CDR3 is TGTGCCAGCGTCGGGGGAGGGAGAAACACCATATATTTT. Residues: CASVGGGRNTIYF.

The chain joins TRBV13 to TRBJ1-4; D is unclear. The CDR3 runs to 14 residues. Per germline, CDR1 PRHDT and CDR2 FYEKMQ (reference sequence). V lost 2 bases and J 7 bases, leaving 11 bases between the germline ends. The CDR3 DNA sequence: TGTGCCAGCAGCTTAAGAGGGTCAAGTGAAAAACTGTTTTTT. This sequence encodes CASSLRGSSEKLFF.

The gene calls are TRBV7-2 and TRBJ2-7; the D is unclear. Germline lookup yields CDR1 SGHTA and CDR2 FQGNSA. This CDR3 spans 14 amino acids. V gave up 2 bases and J gave up 0 bases, with 8 bases separating them. The CDR3, as DNA: TGTGCCAGCAGCTTAACCATGAGCTCCTACGAGCAGTACTTC. Protein sequence: CASSLTMSSYEQYF.

The chain has TRBV5-8 and TRBJ1-5, with D perhaps matching TRBD1 (5 bases). Germline lookup yields CDR1 SGHTS and CDR2 YDEGEE. V gave up 5 bases and J gave up 6 bases, with 15 bases separating them. The CDR3 is 14 amino acids. CDR3 sequence (DNA): TGTGCCAGCAGGCAGGGACTTGGGGTTCAGCCCCAGCATTTT. Translated, it gives CASRQGLGVQPQHF.

The rearrangement uses TRBV4-1 and TRBJ2-7; a possible D gene is TRBD2 (6 bases). The ends were cut back, 1 base at V and 3 bases at J, with 13 bases in the middle. CDR1 and CDR2 from the germline V gene are MGHRA and YSYEKL. This CDR3 has 15 residues. The CDR3 protein is CASSQVGGGDYEQYF. DNA of the CDR3: TGCGCCAGCAGCCAAGTCGGGGGTGGGGACTACGAGCAGTACTTC.

The chain combines TRBV28 with TRBJ2-7, with D possibly matching TRBD1 (6 bases). Germline V gene sequence: CDR1 MDHEN, CDR2 SYDVKM. Trimming took 3 bases from V and 12 from J, leaving 15 bases between them. This CDR3 comprises 12 residues. The CDR3 sequence is CASSFTDSVGYF. The DNA of the CDR3 is TGTGCCAGCAGTTTCACGGACAGCGTGGGGTACTTC.

The rearrangement links TRBV18 to TRBJ2-5, with 7 bases identical to TRBD2. Germline V gene lookup returns CDR1 KGHSH and CDR2 LQKENI. Trimming cost V 6 bases and J 3 bases; bases outside gene matches: 4. The CDR3 sequence is 13 residues long. The CDR3 region has the DNA TGTGCCAGCTCCCCTGGACTAGAAGAGACCCAGTACTTC. Amino acid sequence: CASSPGLEETQYF.

J is TRBJ2-7 and V is TRBV14, with TRBD1 identical over 12 bases. With 5 bases clipped from V and 4 bases from J, the junction kept 12 bases outside the gene matches. This CDR3 is built from 17 residues. CDR1 is SGHDN, CDR2 FVKESK, per germline. CDR3 DNA: TGTGCCAGCAGCTCCCCGGGACAGGGGGCGTCGGGGTACGAGCAGTACTTC. Its translation: CASSSPGQGASGYEQYF.

This chain connects TRBV5-6 to TRBJ1-5; D gene uncertain. Germline values: CDR1 SGHDT, CDR2 YYEEEE. This CDR3 is 17 amino acids long. V dropped 0 bases and J dropped 3 bases, with 16 bases sitting between them. CDR3 DNA sequence: TGTGCCAGCAGCTTGGGGTTTGGCGGAGTGTCCAATCAGCCCCAGCATTTT. Protein product: CASSLGFGGVSNQPQHF.

This chain links TRBV30 with TRBJ1-1; D uncertain. V was cut by 0 bases and J by 8 bases, with 7 bases left in between. CDR3 length equals 11 residues. Germline V gene data show CDR1 as GTSNPN and CDR2 as SVGIG (reference sequence). CDR3 amino acids: CAWSVGLEAFF. Here the CDR3 DNA reads TGTGCCTGGAGTGTGGGCCTCGAAGCTTTCTTT.

The chain carries TRBV30 and TRBJ2-7, with TRBD2 as a possible D gene (5 bases). From germline, CDR1 is GTSNPN and CDR2 SVGIG (reference sequence). This CDR3 spans 14 amino acids. The V gene lost 5 bases and the J gene lost 1 base, with 15 bases spanning the gap. As DNA, the CDR3 is TGTGCCTGGGTCCCCCCGGGGATATCCTACGAGCAGTACTTC. Protein: CAWVPPGISYEQYF.

The chain carries TRBV6-5 and TRBJ1-5, with a weak D call TRBD1 (6 bases). Per germline, CDR1 MNHEY and CDR2 SVGAGI. This CDR3 has 14 amino acids. The V gene lost 8 bases and the J gene lost 1 base, with 12 bases spanning the gap. CDR3 amino acids: CASGSRGSNQPQHF. As DNA, the CDR3 is TGTGCCAGCGGGTCAAGGGGGAGCAATCAGCCCCAGCATTTT.

The chain uses TRBV19 and TRBJ1-5, with 7 bases aligning to TRBD1. V was clipped by 4 bases and J by 0 bases; unmatched bases: 6. Germline CDR1 and CDR2: LNHDA and SQIVND (reference sequence). The CDR3 extends over 16 amino acids. The CDR3 reads CASSSVHRGSNQPQHF. CDR3 bases: TGTGCCAGTAGTAGCGTGCACAGGGGTAGCAATCAGCCCCAGCATTTT.

The chain carries TRBV6-5 and TRBJ1-1; no clear D. Trimming took off 2 bases at V and 0 bases at J, with 7 bases between the two ends. Germline V gene sequence: CDR1 MNHEY, CDR2 SVGAGI. CDR3 length equals 14 residues. CDR3 sequence: CASSYEDMNTEAFF. CDR3 DNA: TGTGCCAGCAGTTACGAAGACATGAACACTGAAGCTTTCTTT.

The chain recombines TRBV28 with TRBJ2-7; 12 bases line up with TRBD2. The CDR3 is 16 amino acids. Germline assignment: CDR1 MDHEN and CDR2 SYDVKM. The V and J ends lost 1 base and 5 bases, in that order; junction bases with no gene match: 6. The CDR3 DNA follows: TGTGCCAGCAGTTTATCTAGCGGGAGGGCAGCGAACGAGCAGTACTTC. Translating gives CASSLSSGRAANEQYF. The variable domain in full, completed from reference TRBV28 and TRBJ2-7, reads DVKVTQSSRYLVKRTGEKVFLECVQDMDHENMFWYRQDPGLGLRLIYFSYDVKMKEKGDIPEGYSVSREKKERFSLILESASTNQTSMYLCASSLSSGRAANEQYFGPGTRLTVT.

This chain connects TRBV4-1 to TRBJ2-1, with 15 bases matching TRBD2. CDR1 is MGHRA, CDR2 YSYEKL, per germline. V gave up 4 bases and J gave up 5 bases; unmatched junction bases: 9. This CDR3 contains 18 residues. As DNA, the CDR3 is TGCGCCAGCAGCCCCCTTGGACTAGCGGGAGGGAGGGACAATGAGCAGTTCTTC. Protein sequence: CASSPLGLAGGRDNEQFF.

V gene TRBV10-3 combines with J gene TRBJ2-5; tentative D call: TRBD2 (6 bases). CDR3 size: 16 residues. Germline V gives CDR1 ENHRY, CDR2 SYGVKD. Trimming cost V 2 bases and J 2 bases, with 15 bases left between them. The CDR3 nucleotides are TGTGCCATCAGTGAGCTGGGGGGAGGAGGACAAGAGACCCAGTACTTC. This translates into CAISELGGGGQETQYF.

V usage is TRBV5-7 and J usage is TRBJ2-5, with D perhaps TRBD1 (6 bases). TRBV5-7 is marked as an open reading frame, function uncertain. The CDR3 sequence is 14 residues long. V shed 3 bases and J shed 4 bases, with 13 bases lying between them. CDR3 in amino acids: CASSSVGGSETQYF. For the CDR3, the DNA is TGTGCCAGCAGCTCTGTAGGGGGTTCAGAGACCCAGTACTTC.

The rearrangement uses TRBV18 and TRBJ1-1, with TRBD1 matching over 9 bases. The ends lost 3 bases at V and 1 base at J; junction bases unmatched: 6. This CDR3 is 16 amino acids long. CDR1 KGHSH and CDR2 LQKENI come from the germline V gene. The CDR3 region has the DNA TGTGCCAGCTCACCCGGACAGGGGATGAGGAACACTGAAGCTTTCTTT. Encoded protein: CASSPGQGMRNTEAFF.

The gene calls are TRBV4-2 and TRBJ2-1; 11 bases align to TRBD2. The trim removed 1 base at V and 0 bases at J, leaving 5 bases unmatched. The CDR3 has 18 amino acids. Per germline, CDR1 LGHNA and CDR2 YNFKEQ. The DNA for the CDR3 is TGTGCCAGCAGCCAAGGGACTAGCGGGCGGAGCTCCTACAATGAGCAGTTCTTC. Translated: CASSQGTSGRSSYNEQFF.

This chain links TRBV5-1 with TRBJ2-5; TRBD2 might be the D (7 bases). The CDR3 runs to 15 residues. V was cut by 0 bases and J by 5 bases, with 14 bases left in between. CDR1 is SGHRS, CDR2 YFSETQ, per germline. This CDR3 is CASSLDPGRGETQYF. DNA for the CDR3: TGCGCCAGCAGCTTGGATCCGGGGAGGGGGGAGACCCAGTACTTC.

The V and J genes are TRBV7-6 and TRBJ1-2, with D uncertain. V was trimmed by 4 bases and J by 4 bases, leaving 10 bases between them. The germline V gene encodes CDR1 SGHVS and CDR2 FNYEAQ. The CDR3 is 13 amino acids. The CDR3 DNA is TGTGCCAGCAGCTCCCCAGGTAGCTATGGCTACACCTTC. Protein product: CASSSPGSYGYTF.

The chain has TRBV5-4 and TRBJ2-7, with D perhaps matching TRBD2 (6 bases). The CDR3 is 14 residues long. CDR1 and CDR2 from the germline V gene are SGHNT and YYREEE (reference sequence). V was pared by 4 bases and J by 3 bases, with 14 bases between. The CDR3 DNA is TGTGCCAGCAGCCCTACCAGTAGCGGCTACGAGCAGTACTTC. This codes for CASSPTSSGYEQYF.

This rearrangement joins TRBV29-1 to TRBJ2-1, with D perhaps matching TRBD2 (5 bases). V was trimmed by 1 base and J by 6 bases, leaving 13 bases between them. The CDR3 is 14 residues long. Germline V lookup: CDR1 SQVTM, CDR2 ANQGSEA. DNA for the CDR3: TGCAGCGTTGAAGGCTGGGGAGAGGTCAATGAGCAGTTCTTC. Its translation: CSVEGWGEVNEQFF.

The chain couples TRBV10-1 to TRBJ1-2, with D maybe TRBD1 (5 bases). Germline CDR1 WNHNN, CDR2 SYGVQD (reference sequence). This CDR3 is 13 amino acids long. Trimming cost V 6 bases and J 6 bases, with 14 bases left between them. In DNA form, the CDR3 reads TGCGCCAGCAGCCTAGACAGAATACATGGCTACACCTTC. Its translation is CASSLDRIHGYTF.

The chain links TRBV7-3 to TRBJ2-7; TRBD1 aligns across 9 bases. Germline V gives CDR1 SGHTA, CDR2 FQGTGA. J lost 3 bases, V lost 2 bases, and 8 bases had no gene match. The CDR3 sequence is 16 residues long. As DNA, the CDR3 is TGTGCCAGCAGCTTATCCGGGACAGGGATGTTCTACGAGCAGTACTTC. Amino acids: CASSLSGTGMFYEQYF.

The chain combines TRBV28 with TRBJ2-7; no clear D gene. Per the germline V gene, CDR1 is MDHEN and CDR2 is SYDVKM. The CDR3 length is 11 residues. Trimming pared 5 bases from V and 6 bases from J, leaving 8 bases between. The CDR3 sequence: CASSGWSEQYF. CDR3 bases: TGTGCCAGCAGTGGGTGGAGCGAGCAGTACTTC.

The CDR3 spells CASSAGTSGYEQFF. The DNA of the CDR3 is TGTGCCAGCAGCGCCGGGACTAGCGGCTATGAGCAGTTCTTC. The chain couples TRBV9 to TRBJ2-1, with TRBD2 identical over 11 bases. The length of the CDR3 is 14 residues. Germline V gene lookup returns CDR1 SGDLS and CDR2 YYNGEE. Unmatched junction bases numbered 4, after V lost 3 bases and J lost 8 bases. Together with reference TRBV9 and TRBJ2-1, the CDR3 gives the full variable domain: DSGVTQTPKHLITATGQRVTLRCSPRSGDLSVYWYQQSLDQGLQFLIQYYNGEERAKGNILERFSAQQFPDLHSELNLSSLELGDSALYFCASSAGTSGYEQFFGPGTRLTVL.